This T cell receptor beta chain appears in the sequencing data of a study of tumor-infiltrating lymphocytes in primary liver carcinoma. About the study: Surgical resection was the treatment these patients received for primary liver carcinoma. Measuring roughly 4.2 to 10 cm across, the tumors were staged as T1-T3 N0M0.

The CDR3 covers 16 residues. Germline CDR1 reads MDHEN; CDR2 reads SYDVKM. Trimming removed 2 bases at V and 2 bases at J, with 14 bases between. TCR beta cDNA was reverse-transcribed from about 550 ng of total RNA. The reaction used a constant-region primer and ProtoScript II reverse transcriptase. TCR beta libraries came from three nested multiplex PCR rounds using slightly modified ARM-PCR. Both of the initial two PCR rounds ran for approximately 10 cycles and employed TRBV1-TRBV30 forward primers alongside a C-beta reverse primer. One entry per CDR3 protein, called by TCRdb with MiXCR from the multiplex PCR reads. Seen here are 300,000 to 350,000 distinct CDR3 sequences, almost 65% observed once, and the top ten hold approximately 5.9%. Blood RNA originated from unsorted whole blood, with germline DNA additionally extracted.

Source material: peripheral blood. The rearrangement joins TRBV28 to TRBJ2-3; tentative D call: TRBD2 (6 bases). This TCR derives from a man in his forties or fifties with primary liver carcinoma and hepatitis B virus infection. CDR3 nucleotides: TGTGCCAGCAGTTTAGGAGGGGCAGGGATCACAGATACGCAGTATTTT. It codes for CASSLGGAGITDTQYF.